This T cell receptor (beta chain) was sequenced during a study of preoperative IRX-2 immunotherapy in early breast cancer. TCRdb's table, derived via immunoSEQ multiplex PCR, lists solely in-frame clones and lacks some. The sample includes 35,000 to 45,000 clones, roughly 80% seen only once; the top ten take roughly 1.2%. Treatment given: preoperative locoregional IRX-2 cytokine immunotherapy. Samples came from a phase Ib trial of preoperative locoregional IRX-2 cytokine immunotherapy. The material sequenced was tumor tissue, taken after IRX-2 immunotherapy. The clonotype was recovered from a human donor with breast cancer.

Here the CDR3 DNA reads TGTGCCAGCAGTGGGGGCGACAGGAGGACTGAAGCTTTCTTT. It is translated as CASSGGDRRTEAFF. This sequence joins TRBV25-1 and TRBJ1-1; TRBD1 is a possible D gene (6 bases). The CDR3 is 14 amino acids. Per germline, CDR1 MGHDK and CDR2 SYGVNS. Trimming removed 4 bases at V and 5 bases at J, with 14 bases between.